This passage covers 3 T cell receptor beta chains from one sample sequenced in a study of CD8 T cells in Susac syndrome. Reverse transcription used roughly 0.45 to 1 ug RNA and random hexamers. TCRdb recomputed calls from the immunoSEQ multiplex PCR reads with MiXCR, one row per CDR3 protein. Among under 150,000 distinct CDR3 sequences, 85% to 95% were seen once, and the ten largest hold 0.14%. Sequencing was performed on CD4+ T cells from PBMCs. These receptors all come from a human donor with Susac syndrome.

The chain carries TRBV4-1 and TRBJ2-1; TRBD2 matches at 11 bases. The trim removed 3 bases at V and 2 bases at J, leaving 3 bases unmatched. Germline CDR1 reads MGHRA; CDR2 reads YSYEKL. CDR3 length: 16 residues. The CDR3 reads CASSQLLAGAYNEQFF. DNA of the CDR3: TGCGCCAGCAGCCAGCTACTAGCGGGGGCCTACAATGAGCAGTTCTTC.

The rearrangement links TRBV20-1 to TRBJ2-3, with 12 bases lining up with TRBD2. Germline V gives CDR1 DFQATT, CDR2 SNEGSKA (reference sequence). The CDR3 contains 16 residues. Losses at the gene ends were 6 bases for V and 2 bases for J; bases not matched to a gene: 9. Here the CDR3 reads CSAPRLAGANTDTQYF. The DNA for the CDR3 is TGCAGTGCCCCCCGACTAGCGGGAGCTAACACAGATACGCAGTATTTT.

CDR3 nucleotide sequence: TGCGCCAGCAGCCAAGCCTGGGGTAACACAGATACGCAGTATTTT. This encodes CASSQAWGNTDTQYF. The V and J genes are TRBV4-3 and TRBJ2-3, with D uncertain. V was clipped by 1 base and J by 2 bases, with 10 bases between them. The CDR3 spans 15 residues. Germline loops: CDR1 LGHNA, CDR2 YSLEER.